A selection of T cell receptor beta chains follows, all from one sample in a study of blood T cell repertoires in COVID-19. Profiled with immunoSEQ multiplex PCR; TCRdb holds only in-frame clones, not every one. The data contain 400,000 to 450,000 clones, 90% of them seen just once; the ten biggest clones take up approximately 0.65%. The sample consisted of PBMCs or T cells enriched from blood (not recorded which). Receptors were obtained from a young man who had recovered from COVID-19. The CDR3 runs from the conserved cysteine through the conserved F or W. The D gene is left open where the match is weak. Rows may omit the clone size; those that give it use once, few, many or a size class.

v_gene	j_gene	d_gene	abundance	CDR3nt	CDR3aa
TRBV5-1	TRBJ2-2	-	-	TGCGCCAGCAGCTTGATGAGGCTCACCGGGGAGCTGTTTTTT	CASSLMRLTGELFF
TRBV4-1	TRBJ1-1	-	-	TGCGCCAGCAGCTCCTGGGGGGGTAGTATGGACACTGAAGCTTTCTTT	CASSSWGGSMDTEAFF
TRBV6-5	TRBJ2-7	-	-	TGTGCCAGCAGTTCCCCCGGTGGTTCCTACGAGCAGTACTTC	CASSSPGGSYEQYF
TRBV6-6	TRBJ2-3	TRBD2	-	TGTGCCAGCAGGGGGGACTACACGCCGGATACGCAGTATTTT	CASRGDYTPDTQYF
TRBV6-5	TRBJ1-1	TRBD1	-	TGTGCCAGCAGTAAAATAATTACAGGGGCTGCTGAAGCTTTCTTT	CASSKIITGAAEAFF
TRBV5-1	TRBJ1-2	TRBD1	few	TGCGCCAGCAGCTCGGGACAGGGAGACTATGGCTACACCTTC	CASSSGQGDYGYTF
TRBV10-3	TRBJ2-2	TRBD1	-	TGTGCCATCAGTGACCGACAGGGAACCGGGGAGCTGTTTTTT	CAISDRQGTGELFF
TRBV6-5	TRBJ1-3	-	-	TGTGCCAGCAGCTCGTACTCTGGAAACACCATATATTTT	CASSSYSGNTIYF
TRBV7-3	TRBJ1-2	-	-	TGTGCCAGCAGCTTTGGCCCACGGGATGGCTACACCTTC	CASSFGPRDGYTF
TRBV6-5	TRBJ1-5	-	-	TGTGCCAGCAGCAGGGCAGGTATAAGCAATCAGCCCCAGCATTTT	CASSRAGISNQPQHF
TRBV10-2	TRBJ2-7	-	once	TGCGCCAGCAGTGAGTACCTGGCAGGAACCTACGAGCAGTACTTC	CASSEYLAGTYEQYF
TRBV6-5	TRBJ2-5	TRBD1	-	TGTGCCAGCATGGGGACAGAAGGGACCCAGTACTTC	CASMGTEGTQYF
TRBV9	TRBJ1-1	TRBD1	-	TGTGCCAGCAGGACAGGGCCCGGGAGCACTGAAGCTTTCTTT	CASRTGPGSTEAFF
TRBV5-8	TRBJ1-4	TRBD1	-	TGTGCCAGCAGTCAAGGACAGGCCCCGCCTGACGAAAAACTGTTTTTT	CASSQGQAPPDEKLFF
TRBV24-1	TRBJ1-5	-	-	TGTGCCACCATCGACAGAATTTATAGCAATCAGCCCCAGCATTTT	CATIDRIYSNQPQHF
TRBV7-3	TRBJ2-1	-	-	TGTGCCAGCAGATTCGAGGGTAGCGGCTACAATGAGCAGTTCTTC	CASRFEGSGYNEQFF
TRBV28	TRBJ2-7	-	once	TGTGCCAGCAGTTACCCGCAGGGTACTGGGTCGGAGCAGTACTTC	CASSYPQGTGSEQYF
TRBV2	TRBJ2-7	-	-	TGTGCCAGCAGCCTCTCCTACGAGCAGTACTTC	CASSLSYEQYF
TRBV5-1	TRBJ2-7	TRBD1	-	TGCGCCAGCAGCTTGGAGGGGGCTACCTACGAGCAGTACTTC	CASSLEGATYEQYF
TRBV29-1	TRBJ1-1	-	once	TGCAGCGTGGAACTCCGGAGACAGATGAACACTGAAGCTTTCTTT	CSVELRRQMNTEAFF
TRBV29-1	TRBJ2-2	TRBD2	-	TGCAGCGCTTACAGTAGCGGGGGCGAGAACACCGGGGAGCTGTTTTTT	CSAYSSGGENTGELFF
TRBV28	TRBJ1-2	TRBD1	-	TGTGCCAGCAGTGCTGGGAGCCCACAGGGGATCGGCTACACCTTC	CASSAGSPQGIGYTF
TRBV18	TRBJ2-7	-	-	TGTGCCAGCTCACCACTTGAAGGGGACGAGCAGTACTTC	CASSPLEGDEQYF
TRBV4-1	TRBJ2-2	TRBD1	-	TGCGCCAGCACCGGAGTCGTTGCGACAGGGGGCGTCGGGGAGCTGTTTTTT	CASTGVVATGGVGELFF
TRBV30	TRBJ1-3	-	-	TGTGCCTGGAGTGAGGCGGTTGGAAACACCATATATTTT	CAWSEAVGNTIYF
TRBV7-2	TRBJ2-7	TRBD1	-	TGTGCCAGCAGCCCGCGGACAGGGGGCGGCTACGAGCAGTACTTC	CASSPRTGGGYEQYF